The T cell receptor (beta chain) under discussion was sequenced for a study of OX40 agonist ivuxolimab in advanced cancers. General study points: Normalized T-cell clonal expansion was also low in some nonresponders. CD8+ T cells showed, on average, more clonal expansion than CD4+ cells.

Points on this clone: No antigen is known for it.

Patients who had autoimmune disease history or got systemic immunosuppression were left out. Sequencing was performed with immunoSEQ multiplex PCR; in TCRdb, only in-frame clones are kept and a portion is missing. The table lists about 70,000 clones, about 85% of them singletons. The CDR3 length is 16 residues. CDR1 is LNHDA, CDR2 SQIVND, per germline (reference sequence). The V and J ends lost 5 bases and 4 bases, in that order; junction bases with no gene match: 12. This material consisted of CD4+ or CD8+ T cells sorted from blood, taken in a trial of the OX40 agonist ivuxolimab. The TCR originated in an adult with an advanced solid tumor such as melanoma, head and neck, liver or kidney cancer. J is TRBJ2-5 and V is TRBV19; 8 bases agree with TRBD1. The CDR3 DNA sequence: TGTGCCAGTAGTCCTCACTCCCGGGGGACAGGAGAGACCCAGTACTTC. This codes for CASSPHSRGTGETQYF.